What follows is one T cell receptor beta chain and its context. The CDR3 has 15 residues. J lost 3 bases, V lost 9 bases, and 12 bases had no gene match. Germline CDR1 KGHDR, CDR2 SFDVKD. MiXCR was run by TCRdb on the 5' RACE reads, yielding one entry per CDR3 protein. The table includes about 43,000 distinct CDR3 sequences, roughly 20% detected once. Tregs were sorted as CD4+CD25+CD127-/low cells. The V gene is TRBV24-1, the J gene TRBJ2-5; TRBD1 aligns across 7 bases. This receptor was obtained from a female donor with breast cancer. What was sequenced was Tregs sorted from a lymph node. CDR3 in amino acids: CATGQVRQGEETQYF. CDR3 DNA sequence: TGTGCCACCGGTCAAGTTCGACAGGGAGAAGAGACCCAGTACTTC.